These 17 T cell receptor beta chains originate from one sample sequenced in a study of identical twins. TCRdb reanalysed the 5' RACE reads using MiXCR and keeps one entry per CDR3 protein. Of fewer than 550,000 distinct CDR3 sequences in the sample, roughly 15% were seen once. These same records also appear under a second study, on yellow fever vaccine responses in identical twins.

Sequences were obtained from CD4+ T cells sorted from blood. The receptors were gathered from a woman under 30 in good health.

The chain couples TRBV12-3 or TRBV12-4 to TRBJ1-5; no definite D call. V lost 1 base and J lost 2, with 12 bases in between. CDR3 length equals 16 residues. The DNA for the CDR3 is TGTGCCAGCAGTTTAGGAGGCCTCGCGGGCAATCAGCCCCAGCATTTT. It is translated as CASSLGGLAGNQPQHF.

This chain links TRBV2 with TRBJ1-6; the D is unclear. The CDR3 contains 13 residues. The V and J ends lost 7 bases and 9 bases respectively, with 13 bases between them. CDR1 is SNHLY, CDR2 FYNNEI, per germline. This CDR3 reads CASIEGIGSPLHF. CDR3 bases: TGTGCCAGCATCGAGGGTATTGGTTCACCCCTCCACTTT.

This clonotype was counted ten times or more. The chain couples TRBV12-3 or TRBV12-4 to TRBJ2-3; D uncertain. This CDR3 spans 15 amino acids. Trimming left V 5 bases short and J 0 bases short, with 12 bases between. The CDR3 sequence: CASSPLQSSTDTQYF. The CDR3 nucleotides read TGTGCCAGCAGTCCCCTCCAGAGTAGCACAGATACGCAGTATTTT.

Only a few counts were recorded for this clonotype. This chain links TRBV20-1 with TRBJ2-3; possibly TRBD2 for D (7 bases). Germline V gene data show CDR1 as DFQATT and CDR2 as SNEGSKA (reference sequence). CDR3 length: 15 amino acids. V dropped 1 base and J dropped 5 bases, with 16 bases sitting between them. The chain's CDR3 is CSARAGGGGIDTQYF. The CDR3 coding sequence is TGCAGTGCTAGAGCGGGAGGAGGGGGGATAGATACGCAGTATTTT.

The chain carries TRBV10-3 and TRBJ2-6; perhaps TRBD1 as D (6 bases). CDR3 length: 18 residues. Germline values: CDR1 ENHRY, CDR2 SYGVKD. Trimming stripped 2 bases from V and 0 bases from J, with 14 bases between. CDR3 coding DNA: TGTGCCATCAGTGAGGGGCGACAGGCGCCCTCTGGGGCCAACGTCCTGACTTTC. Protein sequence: CAISEGRQAPSGANVLTF.

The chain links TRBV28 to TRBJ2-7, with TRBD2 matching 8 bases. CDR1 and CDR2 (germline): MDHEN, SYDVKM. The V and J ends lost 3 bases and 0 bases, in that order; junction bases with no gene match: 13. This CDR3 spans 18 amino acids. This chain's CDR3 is CASSLNSGAYYSSYEQYF. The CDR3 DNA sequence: TGTGCCAGCAGTTTGAATAGCGGGGCTTACTACAGCTCCTACGAGCAGTACTTC.

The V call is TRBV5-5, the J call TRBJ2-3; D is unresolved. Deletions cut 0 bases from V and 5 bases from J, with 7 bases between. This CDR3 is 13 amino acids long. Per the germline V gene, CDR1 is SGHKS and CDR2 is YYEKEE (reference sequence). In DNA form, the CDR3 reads TGTGCCAGCAGCTTGGTACATGAAGATACGCAGTATTTT. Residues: CASSLVHEDTQYF.

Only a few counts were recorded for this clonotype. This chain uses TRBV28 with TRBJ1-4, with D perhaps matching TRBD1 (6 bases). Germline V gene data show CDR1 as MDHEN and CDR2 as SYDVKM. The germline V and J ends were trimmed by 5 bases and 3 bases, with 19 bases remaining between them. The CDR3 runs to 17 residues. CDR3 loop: CASSRYRDPVANEKLFF. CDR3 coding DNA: TGTGCCAGCAGTCGATACAGGGATCCCGTGGCTAATGAAAAACTGTTTTTT.

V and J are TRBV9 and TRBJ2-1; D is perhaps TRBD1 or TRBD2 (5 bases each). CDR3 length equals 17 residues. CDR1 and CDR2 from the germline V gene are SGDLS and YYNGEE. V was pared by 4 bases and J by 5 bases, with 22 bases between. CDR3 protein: CASSHGATSVGHNEQFF. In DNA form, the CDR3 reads TGTGCCAGCAGCCACGGGGCTACCTCGGTAGGACACAATGAGCAGTTCTTC. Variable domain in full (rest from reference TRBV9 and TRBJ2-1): DSGVTQTPKHLITATGQRVTLRCSPRSGDLSVYWYQQSLDQGLQFLIQYYNGEERAKGNILERFSAQQFPDLHSELNLSSLELGDSALYFCASSHGATSVGHNEQFFGPGTRLTVL.

The CDR3: CASSQAYSRGEDTQYF. The CDR3, as DNA: TGCGCCAGCAGCCAGGCTTACAGCCGGGGGGAGGATACGCAGTATTTT. The V call is TRBV4-1, the J call TRBJ2-3; TRBD2 matches at 7 bases. The CDR3 is 16 residues long. V dropped 3 bases and J dropped 6; count of bases not matched to a gene: 12. CDR1 is MGHRA and CDR2 is YSYEKL in the germline V gene.

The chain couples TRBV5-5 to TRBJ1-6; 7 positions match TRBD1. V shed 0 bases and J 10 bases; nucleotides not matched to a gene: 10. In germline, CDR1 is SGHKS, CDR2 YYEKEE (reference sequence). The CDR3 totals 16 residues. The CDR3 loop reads CASSLGMGQGGSPLHF. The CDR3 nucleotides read TGTGCCAGCAGCTTGGGAATGGGTCAGGGGGGATCACCCCTCCACTTT.

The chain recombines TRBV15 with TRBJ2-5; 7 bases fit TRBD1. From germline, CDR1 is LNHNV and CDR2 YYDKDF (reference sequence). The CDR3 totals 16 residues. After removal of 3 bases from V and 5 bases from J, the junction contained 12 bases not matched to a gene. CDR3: CATSRTGTVNGETQYF. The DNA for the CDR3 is TGTGCCACCAGCAGGACCGGGACAGTCAATGGGGAGACCCAGTACTTC.

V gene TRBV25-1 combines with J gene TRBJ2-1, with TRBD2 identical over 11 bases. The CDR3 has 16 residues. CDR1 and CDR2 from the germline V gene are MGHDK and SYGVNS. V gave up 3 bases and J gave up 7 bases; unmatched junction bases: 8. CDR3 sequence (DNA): TGTGCCAGCAGTGAGAAGGTAGCGGGAGGGCGGAATGAGCAGTTCTTC. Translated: CASSEKVAGGRNEQFF.

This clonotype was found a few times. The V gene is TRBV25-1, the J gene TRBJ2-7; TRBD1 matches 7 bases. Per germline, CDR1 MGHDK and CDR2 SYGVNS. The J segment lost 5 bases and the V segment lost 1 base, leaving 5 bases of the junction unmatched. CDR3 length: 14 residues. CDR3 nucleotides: TGTGCCAGCAGTGAATTAGACAGGGTACACGAGCAGTACTTC. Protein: CASSELDRVHEQYF.

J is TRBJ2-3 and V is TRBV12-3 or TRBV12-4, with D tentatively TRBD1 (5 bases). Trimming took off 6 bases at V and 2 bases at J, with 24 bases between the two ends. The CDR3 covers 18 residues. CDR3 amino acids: CASSLTLGRPNFTDTQYF. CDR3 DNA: TGTGCCAGCAGCCTCACCCTGGGGCGACCGAATTTCACAGATACGCAGTATTTT.

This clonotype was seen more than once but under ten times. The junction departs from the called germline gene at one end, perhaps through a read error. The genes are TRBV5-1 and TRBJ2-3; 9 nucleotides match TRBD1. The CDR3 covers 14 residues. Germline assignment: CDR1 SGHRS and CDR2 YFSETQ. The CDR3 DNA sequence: TGCGCCAGCAGTTTGGGACAGGGTTTTGATACGCAGTATTTT. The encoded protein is CASSLGQGFDTQYF. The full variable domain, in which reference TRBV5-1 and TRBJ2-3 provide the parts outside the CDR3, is KAGVTQTPRYLIKTRGQQVTLSCSPISGHRSVSWYQQTPGQGLQFLFEYFSETQRNKGNFPGRFSGRQFSNSRSEMNVSTLELGDSALYLCASSLGQGFDTQYFGPGTRLTVL.

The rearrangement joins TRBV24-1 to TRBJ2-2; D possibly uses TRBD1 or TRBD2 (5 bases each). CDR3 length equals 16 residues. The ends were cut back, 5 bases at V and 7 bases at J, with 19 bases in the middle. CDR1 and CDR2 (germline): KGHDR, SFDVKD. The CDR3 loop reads CATSAPTGTKGGELFF. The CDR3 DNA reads TGTGCCACCAGTGCTCCTACCGGGACCAAAGGCGGGGAGCTGTTTTTT.